The source of this TCR beta chain is a study of T cells in localized non-small cell lung cancer. Regarding the study as a whole: Of the tissues analyzed, uninvolved adjacent lung showed maximal T cell clonality, greater than tumor. Longer overall survival was associated with a higher density of T cells in the blood. For the top 100 tumor clones, a median roughly 56 also appeared in adjacent lung.

Only in-frame clones appear in the TCRdb table, and some are missing; sequencing was by immunoSEQ multiplex PCR. The sample lists approximately 450 clones, over 25% seen once, with 25% to 35% in the top ten. Adjacent lung samples, free of atypia, were obtained at least 2 cm from the tumor margin. In the case of this clone: What it binds is not known.

Specimen: normal lung tissue next to the tumor, collected before any cancer treatment. The clonotype comes from a female donor over 55 with stage II squamous cell lung carcinoma.

The CDR3 DNA reads as TGCGCCAGCAGCCAAGATGGGCCAGCCACGAATGAGCAGTTCTTC. Translated, it gives CASSQDGPATNEQFF. This rearrangement joins TRBV4-1 to TRBJ2-1, with unresolved D. With 0 bases removed from V and 7 bases from J, the gap between germline ends came to 13 bases. The CDR3 is 15 amino acids. The germline CDR1 and CDR2 sequences are MGHRA and YSYEKL.